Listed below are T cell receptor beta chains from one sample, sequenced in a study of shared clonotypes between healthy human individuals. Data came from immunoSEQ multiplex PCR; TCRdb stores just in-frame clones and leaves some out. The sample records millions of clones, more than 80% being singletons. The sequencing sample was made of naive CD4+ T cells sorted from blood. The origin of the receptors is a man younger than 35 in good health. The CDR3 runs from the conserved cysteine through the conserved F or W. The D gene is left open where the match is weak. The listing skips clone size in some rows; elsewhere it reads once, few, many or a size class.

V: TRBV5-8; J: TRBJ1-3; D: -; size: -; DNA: TGTGCCAGCAGCCCAGGGGTCTCCGTTTCTGGAAACACCATATATTTT; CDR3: CASSPGVSVSGNTIYF
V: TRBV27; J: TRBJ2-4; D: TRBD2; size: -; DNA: TGTGCCAGCAGTTTGGGCGGGAGTATTTCCAAAAACATTCAGTACTTC; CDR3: CASSLGGSISKNIQYF
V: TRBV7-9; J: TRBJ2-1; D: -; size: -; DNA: TGTGCCAGCAGCTTCGCTTTCAGCTCCTACAATGAGCAGTTCTTC; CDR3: CASSFAFSSYNEQFF
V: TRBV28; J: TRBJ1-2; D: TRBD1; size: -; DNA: TGTGCCATACTGGGACAGGGGTACCATGACTATGGCTACACCTTC; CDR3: CAILGQGYHDYGYTF
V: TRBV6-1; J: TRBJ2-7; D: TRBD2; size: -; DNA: TGTGCCAGCATTGGGGGAGGGGCCTACGAGCAGTACTTC; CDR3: CASIGGGAYEQYF
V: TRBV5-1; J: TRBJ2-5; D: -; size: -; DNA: TGCGCCAGCAGCTTGGGAGGGGTCAGGGAGACCCAGTACTTC; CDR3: CASSLGGVRETQYF
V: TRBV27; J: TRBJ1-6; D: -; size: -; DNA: TGTGCCAGCACAGGGAATTATAATTCACCCCTCCACTTT; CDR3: CASTGNYNSPLHF
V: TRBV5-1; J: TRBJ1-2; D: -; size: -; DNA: TGCGCCAGCAGCTTGGTGCAATCGGGGGATGGCTACACCTTC; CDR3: CASSLVQSGDGYTF
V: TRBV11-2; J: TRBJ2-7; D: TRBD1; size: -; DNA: TGTGCCAGCAGCCCGAGTCCCGGACAGGCCTACGAGCAGTACTTC; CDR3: CASSPSPGQAYEQYF
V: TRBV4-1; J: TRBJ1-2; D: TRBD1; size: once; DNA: TGCGCCAGCAGCCAAGATCCGAAAGGGACAGACAACTATGGCTACACCTTC; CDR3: CASSQDPKGTDNYGYTF
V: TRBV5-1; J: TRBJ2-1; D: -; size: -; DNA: TGCGCCAGCAGCCTCGGACAGCCAACCTACAATGAGCAGTTCTTC; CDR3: CASSLGQPTYNEQFF
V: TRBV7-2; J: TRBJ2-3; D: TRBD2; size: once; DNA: TGTGCCAGCAGCCCTGGGGGACTAGCGGGGAGCACAGATACGCAGTATTTT; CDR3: CASSPGGLAGSTDTQYF
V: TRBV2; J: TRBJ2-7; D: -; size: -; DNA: TGTGCCAGCAGTGAAGTCCGCGTTCTCTCCTACGAGCAGTACTTC; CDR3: CASSEVRVLSYEQYF
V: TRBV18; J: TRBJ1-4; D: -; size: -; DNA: TGTGCCAGCTCACCCGGCGGGACGGTCAATGAAAAACTGTTTTTT; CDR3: CASSPGGTVNEKLFF
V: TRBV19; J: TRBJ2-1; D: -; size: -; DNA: TGTGCCAGTCGGGGGGACACACCCTACAATGAGCAGTTCTTC; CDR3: CASRGDTPYNEQFF
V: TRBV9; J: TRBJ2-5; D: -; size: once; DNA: TGTGCCAGCAGCGTAGGTCGAGTTGGAGAGACCCAGTACTTC; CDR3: CASSVGRVGETQYF
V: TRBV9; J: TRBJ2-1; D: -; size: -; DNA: TGTGCCAGCAGCGTCGCTCTGGGGAACTACAATGAGCAGTTCTTC; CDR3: CASSVALGNYNEQFF
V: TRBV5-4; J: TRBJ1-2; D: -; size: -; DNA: TGTGCCAGCAGCTTGTCCCATACCTATGGCTACACCTTC; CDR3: CASSLSHTYGYTF
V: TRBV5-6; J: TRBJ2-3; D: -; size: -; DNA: TGTGCCAGCAGCTTGGGTGTTCGGCAGTCCACAGATACGCAGTATTTT; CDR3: CASSLGVRQSTDTQYF
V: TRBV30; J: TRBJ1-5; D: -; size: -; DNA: TGTGCCTGGGTCAATCAGCCCCAGCATTTT; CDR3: CAWVNQPQHF
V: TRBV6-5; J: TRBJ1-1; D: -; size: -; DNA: TGTGCCAGCAGTAGGACGGTAAACACTGAAGCTTTCTTT; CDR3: CASSRTVNTEAFF
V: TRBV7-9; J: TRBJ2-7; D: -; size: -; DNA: TGTGCCAGCACTCAGACAGTTAACGAGCAGTACTTC; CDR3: CASTQTVNEQYF
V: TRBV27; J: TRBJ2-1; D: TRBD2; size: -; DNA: TGTGCCAGCAGTTCCGGGACTAGCGGCTACAATGAGCAGTTCTTC; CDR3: CASSSGTSGYNEQFF
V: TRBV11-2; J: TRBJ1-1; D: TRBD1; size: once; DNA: TGTGCCAGCAGCTTACAACAGGGGGCGACTGAAGCTTTCTTT; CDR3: CASSLQQGATEAFF
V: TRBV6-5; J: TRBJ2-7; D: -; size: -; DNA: TGTGCCAGCAGTTATGGTCACACATTCTACGAGCAGTACTTC; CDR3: CASSYGHTFYEQYF
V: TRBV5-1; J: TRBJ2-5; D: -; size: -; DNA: TGCGCCAGCAGGGTGGCGCCCGGGTTAGAGACCCAGTACTTC; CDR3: CASRVAPGLETQYF
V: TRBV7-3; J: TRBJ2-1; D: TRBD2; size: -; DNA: TGTGCCAGCAGCTTAATACTAGCGGGGGAGCAGTTCTTC; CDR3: CASSLILAGEQFF
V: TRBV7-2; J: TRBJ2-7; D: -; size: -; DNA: TGTGCCAGCAGTCAGCCCCCAGCCCCCTACGAGCAGTACTTC; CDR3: CASSQPPAPYEQYF
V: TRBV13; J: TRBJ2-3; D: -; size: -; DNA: TGTGCCAGCAGTAGAGCAGGGATTAGCACAGATACGCAGTATTTT; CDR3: CASSRAGISTDTQYF
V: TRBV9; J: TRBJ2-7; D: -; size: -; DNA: TGTGCCAGCAGCGTAACTGGCACCTCCTACGAGCAGTACTTC; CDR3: CASSVTGTSYEQYF
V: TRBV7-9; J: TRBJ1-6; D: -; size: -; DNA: TGTGCCAGCAGGGGGGACGGTCTTAATTCACCCCTCCACTTT; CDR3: CASRGDGLNSPLHF
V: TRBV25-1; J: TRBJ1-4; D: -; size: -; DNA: TGTGCCAGCAGTGCTAAAGGGACTTTCTACGGGGGAAAACTGTTTTTT; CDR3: CASSAKGTFYGGKLFF
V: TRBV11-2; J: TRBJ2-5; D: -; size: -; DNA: TGTGCCAGCAGAGGGGGGGAGACCCAGTACTTC; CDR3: CASRGGETQYF
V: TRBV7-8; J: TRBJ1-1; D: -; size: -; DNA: TGTGCCAGCAGCGGCAGGGTGGGGACTGAAGCTTTCTTT; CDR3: CASSGRVGTEAFF
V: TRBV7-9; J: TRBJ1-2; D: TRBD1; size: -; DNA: TGTGCCAGCAGCCTATTGACAGGGGTGGACTATGGCTACACCTTC; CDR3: CASSLLTGVDYGYTF
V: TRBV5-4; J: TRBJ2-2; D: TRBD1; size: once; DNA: TGTGCCAGCAGCTCCGGGGGGACAGGGGGTACCGGGGAGCTGTTTTTT; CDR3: CASSSGGTGGTGELFF
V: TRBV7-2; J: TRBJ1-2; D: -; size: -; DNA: TGTGCCAGCAGCTCGGGACCTTTCTATGGCTACACCTTC; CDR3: CASSSGPFYGYTF
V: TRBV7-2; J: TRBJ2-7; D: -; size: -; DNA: TGTGCCAGCAGCTTAGTCTCTGTTTACGAGCAGTACTTC; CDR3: CASSLVSVYEQYF
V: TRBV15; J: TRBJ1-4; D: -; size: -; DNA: TGTGCCACCAGCAGAGATAACGGGTCTAATGAAAAACTGTTTTTT; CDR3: CATSRDNGSNEKLFF
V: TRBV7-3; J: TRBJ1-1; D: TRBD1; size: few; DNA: TGTGCCAGCAGCTTGGGACAGGGGGAAGCTTTCTTT; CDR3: CASSLGQGEAFF
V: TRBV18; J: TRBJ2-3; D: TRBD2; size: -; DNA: TGTGCCAGCTCACCTTATCCAAGACTAGCGGGTAACACAGATACGCAGTATTTT; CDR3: CASSPYPRLAGNTDTQYF
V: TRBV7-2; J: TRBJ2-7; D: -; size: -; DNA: TGTGCCAGCAGCGATCCCCCACCGGGGGGCTTCTCCTACGAGCAGTACTTC; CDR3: CASSDPPPGGFSYEQYF
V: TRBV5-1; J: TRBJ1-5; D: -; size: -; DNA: TGCGCCAGCAGCTTGGACAGCCCCAACAATCAGCCCCAGCATTTT; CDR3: CASSLDSPNNQPQHF
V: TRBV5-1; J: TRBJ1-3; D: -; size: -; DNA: TGCGCCAGCAGCTTGGTGTCTCCGGGCTCTGGAAACACCATATATTTT; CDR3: CASSLVSPGSGNTIYF
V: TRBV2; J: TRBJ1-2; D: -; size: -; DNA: TGTGCCAGCAGTGATCCCTCCTTGGGGGCTCATGGCTACACCTTC; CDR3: CASSDPSLGAHGYTF
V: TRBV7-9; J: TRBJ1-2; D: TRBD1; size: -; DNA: TGTGCCAGCAGTCACAGGGGGCTCGGCTATGGCTACACCTTC; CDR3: CASSHRGLGYGYTF
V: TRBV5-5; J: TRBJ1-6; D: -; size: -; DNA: TGTGCCAGCAGCTTGGAAGGAAGCTCCTATAATTCACCCCTCCACTTT; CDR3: CASSLEGSSYNSPLHF
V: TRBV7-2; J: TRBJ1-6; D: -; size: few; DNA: TGTGCCAGCAGCCGAACGACGACACCTAATTCACCCCTCCACTTT; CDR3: CASSRTTTPNSPLHF